These T cell receptor beta chains were read from a single sample in a study of T cell repertoires in cytomegalovirus infection. Antigens for these TCRs are unknown. TCRdb fed the reads into MiXCR, producing one record per CDR3 protein. The sample yields 300,000 to 400,000 distinct CDR3 sequences, around 29% seen once. Sequencing used cultured PBMCs, obtained from culture after CMV antigen stimulation. Receptors were obtained from a human donor in good health (CMV status not recorded). Some clones in this sample may be carry-over from other donors' samples. Each CDR3 is given with its conserved first and last residue.

CDR3aa | j_gene | v_gene
CASNRENKNIQYF | TRBJ2-4 | TRBV2
CASSTLGQANNQPQHF | TRBJ1-5 | TRBV19
CASREASGSAPDTQYF | TRBJ2-3 | TRBV28
CASSPGTSGGASTGELFF | TRBJ2-2 | TRBV7-3
CASSLVAGENYGYTF | TRBJ1-2 | TRBV5-1
CASSLPGRNVEQFF | TRBJ2-1 | TRBV5-6
CASSEGWDSNTEAFF | TRBJ1-1 | TRBV2
CSATGGPAGEKLFF | TRBJ1-4 | TRBV29-1
CASSPDGGSNQPQHF | TRBJ1-5 | TRBV5-1
CASSAWTSGHNEQFF | TRBJ2-1 | TRBV7-6
CATSRSEVAEAFF | TRBJ1-1 | TRBV15